This entry concerns a single T cell receptor (beta chain). Its antigen remains unknown. This entry belongs to a study of T cell responses to AZD1222 COVID-19 vaccine. In germline, CDR1 is LNHDA, CDR2 SQIVND (reference sequence). The V segment lost 3 bases and the J segment 2 bases; nucleotides outside the gene matches: 8. The CDR3 consists of 16 residues. Whole-study results and caveats: Donors in the cohort were predominantly white British and more often female, and clonal diversity was possibly underestimated. Distributed over spike, vaccine-associated CD4 TCRs predominated at 160-218 and 743-854.

Profiled with immunoSEQ multiplex PCR; TCRdb holds only in-frame clones, not every one. The data hold about 140,000 clones, with approximately 92% observed a single time. The TCR was taken from an adult in good health. Here the sequenced sample was peripheral blood, taken on day 0 of AZD1222 vaccination. The chain carries TRBV19 and TRBJ2-3; TRBD2 matches 7 bases. CDR3 sequence (DNA): TGTGCCAGTAGTATTTTAGGAGCGGGATTCACAGATACGCAGTATTTT. This gives the protein CASSILGAGFTDTQYF.